Here is one TCR beta chain with its context. Antigen specificity is unknown. The data stem from a study of shared clonotypes between healthy human individuals. Data came from immunoSEQ multiplex PCR; TCRdb stores just in-frame clones and leaves some out. The sample holds 800,000 to 1,200,000 clones, 70% to 80% seen once. Findings of the study overall: Memory subsets generally showed lower estimated richness than naive subsets.

This clonotype was obtained from a man younger than 35 in good health. Some clones in this sample may be carry-over from other donors' samples. Sequencing was done on a sample of memory CD4+ T cells from PBMCs. Subset defined: CD45RA-negative fraction.

CDR3 protein: CASSPPGAGIYEQYF. The DNA for the CDR3 is TGTGCCAGCAGTCCCCCCGGGGCAGGGATCTACGAGCAGTACTTC. This chain uses TRBV28 with TRBJ2-7; D could derive from TRBD1 or TRBD2 (5 bases each). Germline V gene lookup returns CDR1 MDHEN and CDR2 SYDVKM. Trimming took 5 bases from V and 3 from J, leaving 17 bases between them. The CDR3 is 15 residues long.